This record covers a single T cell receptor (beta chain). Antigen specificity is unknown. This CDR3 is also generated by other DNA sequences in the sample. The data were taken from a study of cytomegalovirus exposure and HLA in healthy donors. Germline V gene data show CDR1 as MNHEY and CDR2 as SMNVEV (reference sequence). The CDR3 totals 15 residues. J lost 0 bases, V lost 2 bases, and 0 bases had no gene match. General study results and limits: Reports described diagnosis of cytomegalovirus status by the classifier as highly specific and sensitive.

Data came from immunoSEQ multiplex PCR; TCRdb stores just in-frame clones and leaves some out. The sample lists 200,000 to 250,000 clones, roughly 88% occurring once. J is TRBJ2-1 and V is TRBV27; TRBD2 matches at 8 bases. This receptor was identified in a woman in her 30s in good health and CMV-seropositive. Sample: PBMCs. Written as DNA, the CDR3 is TGTGCCAGCAGTTTAAGCGGGAGCTCCTACAATGAGCAGTTCTTC. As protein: CASSLSGSSYNEQFF.